One and the same sample provided the 27 T cell receptor beta chains below, sequenced in a study of PD-L1 blockade in urothelial cancer. The table came from immunoSEQ multiplex PCR; TCRdb's copy has only in-frame clones and leaves some out. The sample lists 70,000 or so clones; 80% to 90% were seen once. This material consisted of PBMCs, taken around atezolizumab (anti-PD-L1) treatment. Source of these receptors: a man aged 70-80 years with urothelial cancer.

The rearrangement links TRBV9 to TRBJ2-3; 9 positions agree with TRBD1. This CDR3 region has 17 residues. Trimming took 0 bases from V and 2 from J; bases not matched to a gene: 7. CDR1 and CDR2 from the germline V gene are SGDLS and YYNGEE. The CDR3 reads CASSVATGTGPTDTQYF. In DNA, the CDR3 is TGTGCCAGCAGCGTAGCCACCGGGACAGGGCCCACAGATACGCAGTATTTT.

The V gene is TRBV5-1, the J gene TRBJ2-1; 7 positions match TRBD2. CDR3 length: 15 residues. The trim removed 4 bases at V and 4 bases at J, leaving 8 bases unmatched. CDR1 is SGHRS and CDR2 is YFSETQ in the germline V gene. The CDR3 DNA is TGCGCCAGCAGCACGACTAGCCCAACATACAATGAGCAGTTCTTC. Translated, it gives CASSTTSPTYNEQFF.

This chain joins TRBV9 and TRBJ2-2; the D gene is possibly TRBD2 (6 bases). Per germline, CDR1 SGDLS and CDR2 YYNGEE. This CDR3 has 16 amino acids. The ends were cut back, 0 bases at V and 0 bases at J, with 9 bases in the middle. This chain's CDR3 is CASSVESGANTGELFF. The CDR3 nucleotides are TGTGCCAGCAGCGTAGAGTCGGGGGCGAACACCGGGGAGCTGTTTTTT.

The chain employs TRBV7-3 and TRBJ1-2; D gene ambiguous. The CDR3 is 12 residues long. V shed 6 bases and J shed 7 bases, with 12 bases lying between them. Germline-derived CDR1 and CDR2 are SGHTA and FQGTGA. The DNA of the CDR3 is TGTGCCAGCAGTCCGGGTCTAGGTGGCTACACCTTC. Protein sequence: CASSPGLGGYTF.

This clone was seen a handful of times. V and J are TRBV5-4 and TRBJ2-7, with D possibly TRBD1 on 6 matching bases. Germline loops: CDR1 SGHNT, CDR2 YYREEE (reference sequence). The CDR3 contains 15 residues. Deletions cut 3 bases from V and 3 bases from J, with 16 bases between. As DNA, the CDR3 is TGTGCCAGCAGCTCGGAGGCCTGGGGGCTCTACGAGCAGTACTTC. It specifies CASSSEAWGLYEQYF.

The sample holds many counts of this clone. This sequence joins TRBV5-4 and TRBJ1-3; TRBD1 aligns across 7 bases. This CDR3 contains 17 residues. With 2 bases clipped from V and 0 bases from J, the junction kept 8 bases outside the gene matches. Germline V CDR1 and CDR2: SGHNT, YYREEE (reference sequence). As DNA, the CDR3 is TGTGCCAGCAGCTTTGGCAGAACAGGGGACTCTGGAAACACCATATATTTT. Its protein product is CASSFGRTGDSGNTIYF.

V usage is TRBV2 and J usage is TRBJ2-1; TRBD2 agrees at 7 bases. This CDR3 contains 14 residues. J was trimmed by 6 bases and V by 3 bases; bases with no gene match: 5. Germline lookup yields CDR1 SNHLY and CDR2 FYNNEI. The CDR3 coding sequence is TGTGCCAGCAGTGACCGACTAGCTGTCAATGAGCAGTTCTTC. It yields the protein CASSDRLAVNEQFF.

Only one count was recorded for this clone. V gene TRBV29-1 combines with J gene TRBJ2-1, with D perhaps matching TRBD2 (5 bases). Trimming stripped 3 bases from V and 9 bases from J, with 18 bases between. Per germline, CDR1 SQVTM and CDR2 ANQGSEA. The CDR3 runs to 14 residues. The CDR3 DNA reads TGCAGCGTTGAGTCGAGGACTCCTAAGGGTGAGCAGTTCTTC. It translates to CSVESRTPKGEQFF.

A single count supports this clone. The rearrangement joins TRBV7-9 to TRBJ2-1, with 11 positions matching TRBD1. Germline loops: CDR1 SEHNR, CDR2 FQNEAQ (reference sequence). Trimming removed 5 bases from V and 4 bases from J; junction bases left unmatched: 13. CDR3 length equals 18 residues. The CDR3 loop is CASSPILEGDRGYNEQFF. In nucleotides, the CDR3 is TGTGCCAGCAGCCCCATCCTGGAGGGGGACAGGGGGTACAATGAGCAGTTCTTC.

The chain links TRBV18 to TRBJ1-1; TRBD1 is a possible D gene (5 bases). The length of the CDR3 is 16 residues. Trimming took off 2 bases at V and 0 bases at J, with 13 bases between the two ends. CDR1 and CDR2 from the germline V gene are KGHSH and LQKENI. This chain's CDR3 is CASSPVAGTLNTEAFF. The CDR3, as DNA: TGTGCCAGCTCACCAGTAGCAGGGACTCTGAACACTGAAGCTTTCTTT.

This sequence joins TRBV14 and TRBJ2-5; TRBD2 matches at 8 bases. Trimming took 2 bases from V and 0 from J; bases not matched to a gene: 5. Per the germline V gene, CDR1 is SGHDN and CDR2 is FVKESK. The CDR3 totals 16 residues. CDR3 nucleotides: TGTGCCAGCAGCCAACTGGCGGGAGGCTACCAAGAGACCCAGTACTTC. It encodes CASSQLAGGYQETQYF.

The chain has TRBV11-2 and TRBJ1-2; D gene uncertain. This CDR3 is 14 amino acids long. Germline V gene sequence: CDR1 SGHAT, CDR2 FQNNGV. The V end was cut by 5 bases, the J end by 4 bases, with 14 bases between. DNA for the CDR3: TGTGCCAGCAGCCCGGCACAGCTTGCCTATGGCTACACCTTC. Encoded protein: CASSPAQLAYGYTF.

A few counts support this clone. This chain joins TRBV11-2 and TRBJ2-3; unclear D gene. The germline CDR1 and CDR2 sequences are SGHAT and FQNNGV. The CDR3 contains 14 residues. The germline V and J ends were trimmed by 5 bases and 0 bases, with 9 bases remaining between them. CDR3 DNA: TGTGCCAGCAGCGTGGGCAGAAGCACAGATACGCAGTATTTT. Translation: CASSVGRSTDTQYF.

The table lists this clone with a few counts. The chain carries TRBV10-3 and TRBJ2-5; 11 bases align to TRBD2. CDR1 and CDR2 (germline): ENHRY, SYGVKD. V shed 6 bases, J shed 4 bases, and the junction held 10 bases outside the gene matches. CDR3 length equals 16 residues. Written as DNA, the CDR3 is TGTGCCATCAGGGGGTTTCTAGCGGGAGGAGCAGAGACCCAGTACTTC. Amino acid sequence: CAIRGFLAGGAETQYF.

In this sample, this clone turned up a few times. The chain joins TRBV4-1 to TRBJ2-1; D gene ambiguous. Germline values: CDR1 MGHRA, CDR2 YSYEKL. This CDR3 is built from 14 residues. With 0 bases removed from V and 5 bases from J, the gap between germline ends came to 8 bases. The CDR3 is CASSQEFQNNEQFF. DNA of the CDR3: TGCGCCAGCAGCCAAGAGTTTCAAAACAATGAGCAGTTCTTC.

The V gene is TRBV7-2, the J gene TRBJ1-1, with a tentative D call TRBD1 (5 bases). The length of the CDR3 is 14 residues. Trimming shortened V by 5 bases and J by 4 bases, and 14 bases separated the two germline ends. In germline, CDR1 is SGHTA, CDR2 FQGNSA. CDR3 in DNA: TGTGCCAGCAGCCCCCTTCGGGGGGGCACTGAAGCTTTCTTT. It translates to CASSPLRGGTEAFF.

V usage is TRBV19 and J usage is TRBJ2-5, with a weak D call TRBD1 (5 bases). Deletions cut 4 bases from V and 0 bases from J, with 15 bases between. This CDR3 comprises 16 residues. From germline, CDR1 is LNHDA and CDR2 SQIVND (reference sequence). CDR3 region: CASSKGRQMYQETQYF. CDR3 nucleotides: TGTGCCAGTAGTAAGGGGCGACAGATGTACCAAGAGACCCAGTACTTC.

V usage is TRBV19 and J usage is TRBJ2-2; D not resolved. Germline lookup yields CDR1 LNHDA and CDR2 SQIVND (reference sequence). The CDR3 runs 15 residues. With 6 bases removed from V and 1 base from J, the gap between germline ends came to 12 bases. The CDR3 region is CASSPDGRNTGELFF. Written as DNA, the CDR3 is TGTGCCAGTAGCCCAGATGGGCGGAACACCGGGGAGCTGTTTTTT.

The chain combines TRBV9 with TRBJ2-5; tentatively, D is TRBD1 (6 bases). This CDR3 has 13 residues. Per germline, CDR1 SGDLS and CDR2 YYNGEE. Trimming pared 0 bases from V and 8 bases from J, leaving 11 bases between. This CDR3 reads CASSVAGAETQYF. CDR3 coding DNA: TGTGCCAGCAGCGTAGCAGGGGCGGAAACCCAGTACTTC. Variable domain in full (rest from reference TRBV9 and TRBJ2-5): DSGVTQTPKHLITATGQRVTLRCSPRSGDLSVYWYQQSLDQGLQFLIQYYNGEERAKGNILERFSAQQFPDLHSELNLSSLELGDSALYFCASSVAGAETQYFGPGTRLLVL.

This clone has just a few counts. The identical CDR3 is also encoded by other nucleotide sequences in the sample. The rearrangement uses TRBV28 and TRBJ1-2; TRBD1 agrees at 7 bases. This CDR3 comprises 13 residues. The V and J ends lost 8 bases and 2 bases, in that order; junction bases with no gene match: 5. Germline CDR1 reads MDHEN; CDR2 reads SYDVKM. CDR3 sequence: CASSLTGNYGYTF. In DNA, the CDR3 is TGTGCCAGCTCCTTGACAGGGAACTATGGCTACACCTTC.

The rearrangement joins TRBV28 to TRBJ2-7; possibly TRBD1 for D (5 bases). There are 16 residues in the CDR3. With 8 bases removed from V and 2 bases from J, the gap between germline ends came to 22 bases. The V gene's germline CDR1 is MDHEN and CDR2 SYDVKM. CDR3 in DNA: TGTGCCAGCTGGCGAAGGGGCCGGAGCCTTACCTACGAGCAGTACTTC. Encoded protein: CASWRRGRSLTYEQYF. The whole variable domain, filled in from reference TRBV28 and TRBJ2-7, reads DVKVTQSSRYLVKRTGEKVFLECVQDMDHENMFWYRQDPGLGLRLIYFSYDVKMKEKGDIPEGYSVSREKKERFSLILESASTNQTSMYLCASWRRGRSLTYEQYFGPGTRLTVT.

The V gene is TRBV28, the J gene TRBJ2-5, with D perhaps matching TRBD1 (6 bases). This CDR3 contains 14 residues. Trimming took 6 bases from V and 1 from J, leaving 12 bases between them. Germline V lookup: CDR1 MDHEN, CDR2 SYDVKM. The DNA of the CDR3 is TGTGCCAGCAGCCCAGGGACAACCCAAGAGACCCAGTACTTC. It translates to CASSPGTTQETQYF.

This clone was seen only a few times. J is TRBJ2-1 and V is TRBV7-9; TRBD1 is a possible D gene (6 bases). Germline lookup yields CDR1 SEHNR and CDR2 FQNEAQ (reference sequence). The CDR3 totals 14 residues. The chain's CDR3 is CASAWQGTKDEQFF. The CDR3 nucleotides read TGTGCTTCGGCCTGGCAGGGGACAAAGGATGAGCAGTTCTTC. Using reference TRBV7-9 and TRBJ2-1 for the parts outside the CDR3, the full variable domain is DTGVSQNPRHKITKRGQNVTFRCDPISEHNRLYWYRQTLGQGPEFLTYFQNEAQLEKSRLLSDRFSAERPKGSFSTLEIQRTEQGDSAMYLCASAWQGTKDEQFFGPGTRLTVL.

This clone was seen just once. V and J are TRBV5-8 and TRBJ2-3; D might be TRBD2 (6 bases). The CDR3 runs 15 residues. Looked up from germline, CDR1 is SGHTS and CDR2 is YDEGEE. The V end lost 0 bases, the J end lost 4 bases, and 12 bases lay between the germline ends. CDR3 residues: CASSLEWRGADTQYF. CDR3 nucleotides: TGTGCCAGCAGCTTGGAGTGGCGGGGAGCAGATACGCAGTATTTT.

This clone was seen just once. The CDR3 DNA reads as TGCGCCAGCAGCTTGACCCGACTAGCGGGGCCCTCCTACAATGAGCAGTTCTTC. It yields the protein CASSLTRLAGPSYNEQFF. This chain uses TRBV5-1 with TRBJ2-1; 11 bases fit TRBD2. The CDR3 loop spans 18 amino acids. V lost 1 base to trimming and J lost 0 bases; unmatched junction nucleotides: 6. CDR1 is SGHRS and CDR2 is YFSETQ in the germline V gene. The whole variable domain, filled in from reference TRBV5-1 and TRBJ2-1, reads KAGVTQTPRYLIKTRGQQVTLSCSPISGHRSVSWYQQTPGQGLQFLFEYFSETQRNKGNFPGRFSGRQFSNSRSEMNVSTLELGDSALYLCASSLTRLAGPSYNEQFFGPGTRLTVL.

V usage is TRBV6-1 and J usage is TRBJ2-1; 9 bases match TRBD2. Per the germline V gene, CDR1 is MNHNS and CDR2 is SASEGT. CDR3 length: 15 amino acids. V was clipped by 6 bases and J by 6 bases; unmatched bases: 9. The CDR3 protein is CASRAIAGARNEQFF. Here the CDR3 DNA reads TGTGCCAGCAGGGCCATAGCGGGAGCCCGCAATGAGCAGTTCTTC.

This clone was recorded once. The chain uses TRBV5-4 and TRBJ2-1; 12 bases map to TRBD2. The CDR3 contains 15 residues. Germline CDR1 and CDR2: SGHNT and YYREEE (reference sequence). The J segment lost 5 bases and the V segment lost 4 bases, leaving 4 bases of the junction unmatched. The CDR3 DNA is TGTGCCAGCAGCGCGACTAGCGGGAGTGACAATGAGCAGTTCTTC. Amino acids: CASSATSGSDNEQFF.